These 7 T cell receptor beta chains originate from one sample sequenced in a study of CD8+ T cells in alopecia areata. RNA, once extracted, was reverse transcribed into cDNA for use as the sequencing template. The data were produced by immunoSEQ multiplex PCR, yet TCRdb's version contains in-frame clones alone and is incomplete. The data show some 160,000 clones, about two thirds seen once. The sequencing input was CD8+ T cells sorted from blood. These receptors were obtained from a human donor in good health.

J is TRBJ1-2 and V is TRBV6-5; TRBD1 matches at 7 bases. The CDR3 length is 15 residues. Germline V lookup: CDR1 MNHEY, CDR2 SVGAGI. After removal of 8 bases from V and 0 bases from J, the junction contained 9 bases not matched to a gene. CDR3 protein: CASSVRDRANYGYTF. The CDR3 region has the DNA TGTGCCAGCTCCGTCCGGGACAGAGCTAACTATGGCTACACCTTC.

This chain links TRBV4-1 with TRBJ1-5; possible D gene TRBD1, 5 bases. Germline V gene sequence: CDR1 MGHRA, CDR2 YSYEKL. The CDR3 sequence is 13 residues long. Trimming shortened V by 1 base and J by 6 bases, and 7 bases separated the two germline ends. The CDR3 coding sequence is TGCGCCAGCAGCCAAGTGGGGGGTCAGCCCCAGCATTTT. Residues: CASSQVGGQPQHF.

The gene calls are TRBV13 and TRBJ1-1, with TRBD1 matching over 8 bases. Germline CDR1 PRHDT, CDR2 FYEKMQ (reference sequence). CDR3 length: 16 amino acids. Losses at the gene ends were 5 bases for V and 6 bases for J; bases not matched to a gene: 14. CDR3 sequence reads: CASSTATGERSAEAFF. CDR3 nucleotides: TGTGCCAGCAGCACGGCGACAGGGGAGAGGTCGGCTGAAGCTTTCTTT. Supplemented by reference TRBV13 and TRBJ1-1, the full variable domain reads AAGVIQSPRHLIKEKRETATLKCYPIPRHDTVYWYQQGPGQDPQFLISFYEKMQSDKGSIPDRFSAQQFSDYHSELNMSSLELGDSALYFCASSTATGERSAEAFFGQGTRLTVV.

Worth noting for this clone: Other DNA variants within this sample encode the same CDR3. The rearrangement uses TRBV7-9 and TRBJ2-7; 7 bases match TRBD2. The V and J ends lost 2 bases and 3 bases, in that order; junction bases with no gene match: 1. The CDR3 runs 13 residues. Germline V CDR1 and CDR2: SEHNR, FQNEAQ (reference sequence). The CDR3 coding sequence is TGTGCCAGCAGCTTACGGGGGGTCTACGAGCAGTACTTC. It yields the protein CASSLRGVYEQYF.

The J gene is TRBJ2-2, the V gene TRBV10-2, with TRBD2 matching 8 bases. CDR1 is WSHSY and CDR2 is SAAADI in the germline V gene. The CDR3 is 17 residues long. After removal of 6 bases from V and 5 bases from J, the junction contained 14 bases not matched to a gene. In DNA form, the CDR3 reads TGCGCCAGCAGGAGATCGGGCGGGAGGAGAGGGACCGGGGAGCTGTTTTTT. Protein: CASRRSGGRRGTGELFF.

The rearrangement links TRBV20-1 to TRBJ1-2; tentative D call: TRBD1 (5 bases). CDR3 length: 9 amino acids. The germline gives CDR1 DFQATT, CDR2 SNEGSKA (reference sequence). CDR3 loop: CSPGDGYTF. DNA for the CDR3: TGCAGCCCGGGGGATGGCTACACCTTC.

This clone was counted between two and nine times. The CDR3 DNA sequence: TGCGCCAGCAGTCACGGGCTTCGCTCCTACAATGAGCAGTTCTTC. Translating gives CASSHGLRSYNEQFF. The chain carries TRBV23-1 and TRBJ2-1; no definite D call. TRBV23-1 is given ORF status, its function remaining uncertain. The CDR3 contains 15 residues. V lost 3 bases to trimming and J lost 0 bases, with 9 bases between them.